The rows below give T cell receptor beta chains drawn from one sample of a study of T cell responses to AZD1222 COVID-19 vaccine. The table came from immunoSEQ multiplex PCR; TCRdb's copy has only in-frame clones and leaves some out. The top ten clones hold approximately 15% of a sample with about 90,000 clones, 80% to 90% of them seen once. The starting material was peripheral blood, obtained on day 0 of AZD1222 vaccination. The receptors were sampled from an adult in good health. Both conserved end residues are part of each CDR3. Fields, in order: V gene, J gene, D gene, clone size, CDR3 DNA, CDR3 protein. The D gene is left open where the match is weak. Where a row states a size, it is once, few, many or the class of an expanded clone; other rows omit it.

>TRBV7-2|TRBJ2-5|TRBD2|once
TGTGCCAGCAGCCGGACTAGCGGGAAAGAGACCCAGTACTTC
CASSRTSGKETQYF
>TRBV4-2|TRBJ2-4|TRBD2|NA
TGTGCCAGCAGCCCAATGACTAGCGGGAGGGCTGGGTTCATTCAGTACTTC
CASSPMTSGRAGFIQYF
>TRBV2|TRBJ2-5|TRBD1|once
TGTGCCAGCAGTCTGGGACAGGGGGTAGAGACCCAGTACTTC
CASSLGQGVETQYF
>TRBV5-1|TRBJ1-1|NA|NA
TGCGCCAGCAGAGCGGACAGACTTGAAGCTTTCTTT
CASRADRLEAFF
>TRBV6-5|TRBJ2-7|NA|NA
TGTGCCAGCAGTTTCGGATACTACGAGCAGTACTTC
CASSFGYYEQYF
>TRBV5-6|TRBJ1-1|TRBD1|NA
TGTGCCAGCAGCTTGGGCAGGGGGTTGAGCACTGAAGCTTTCTTT
CASSLGRGLSTEAFF
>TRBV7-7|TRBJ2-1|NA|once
TGTGCTAGCAGCTTAGCGCCAGCGGCGGAGCAGTTCTTC
CASSLAPAAEQFF
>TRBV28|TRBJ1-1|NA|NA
TGTGCCAGCAAAACCAATGGCAGATTGAACACTGAAGCTTTCTTT
CASKTNGRLNTEAFF
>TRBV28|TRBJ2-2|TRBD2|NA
TGTGCCAGCAGTTTACCCACTAGACTAGCGGGAGGGAGAACCGGGGAGCTGTTTTTT
CASSLPTRLAGGRTGELFF
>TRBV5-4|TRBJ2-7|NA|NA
TGTGCCAGCAGCCCTACCCAGGGTACAAACGAGCAGTACTTC
CASSPTQGTNEQYF
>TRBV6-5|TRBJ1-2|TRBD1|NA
TGTGCCAGCAGGGTCGCAGGGGGCCAAGGCTACACCTTC
CASRVAGGQGYTF
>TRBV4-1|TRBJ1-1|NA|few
TGCGCCAGCAGCCAAGATAACTGGAACACTGAAGCTTTCTTT
CASSQDNWNTEAFF
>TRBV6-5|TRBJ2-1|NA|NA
TGTGCCAGCAGAAGGGACTTCTCCTACAATGAGCAGTTCTTC
CASRRDFSYNEQFF
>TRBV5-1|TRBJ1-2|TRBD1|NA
TGCGCCAGCAGCTGGAACCAGGGGGCCAATGGCTACACCTTC
CASSWNQGANGYTF